The entry below describes one T cell receptor (beta chain). Its antigen is still unknown. The sample originates from a study of a mutant IDH1 vaccine in newly diagnosed glioma. The overall study: Patients were started on vaccination 4-6 weeks after radiotherapy alone, or with temozolomide cycles. Previous care, which was radiotherapy, temozolomide, or both, most often involved both.

The repertoire was sequenced with immunoSEQ multiplex PCR; TCRdb's copy has only in-frame clones and lacks some. The sample holds roughly 52,000 clones, under 90% seen once. Time point noted: week 35, safety follow-up. A 20-mer mutant IDH1 peptide at 300 ug was injected subcutaneously with topical imiquimod. In every donor, the tumor was a new WHO grade 3 or 4 IDH1-mutant, ATRX-lost astrocytoma. The CDR3 is 16 residues long. Germline CDR1 is SGDLS and CDR2 is YYNGEE. V shed 2 bases and J 4 bases; nucleotides not matched to a gene: 7. V usage is TRBV9 and J usage is TRBJ2-2; 8 bases line up with TRBD1. The material sequenced was PBMCs, taken from a glioma patient whose treatment included an IDH1 peptide vaccine. This TCR was sampled from a woman aged 18-29 years with glioma. This CDR3 reads CASSVTDRGPTGELFF. The DNA of the CDR3 is TGTGCCAGCAGCGTGACTGACAGGGGTCCCACCGGGGAGCTGTTTTTT.